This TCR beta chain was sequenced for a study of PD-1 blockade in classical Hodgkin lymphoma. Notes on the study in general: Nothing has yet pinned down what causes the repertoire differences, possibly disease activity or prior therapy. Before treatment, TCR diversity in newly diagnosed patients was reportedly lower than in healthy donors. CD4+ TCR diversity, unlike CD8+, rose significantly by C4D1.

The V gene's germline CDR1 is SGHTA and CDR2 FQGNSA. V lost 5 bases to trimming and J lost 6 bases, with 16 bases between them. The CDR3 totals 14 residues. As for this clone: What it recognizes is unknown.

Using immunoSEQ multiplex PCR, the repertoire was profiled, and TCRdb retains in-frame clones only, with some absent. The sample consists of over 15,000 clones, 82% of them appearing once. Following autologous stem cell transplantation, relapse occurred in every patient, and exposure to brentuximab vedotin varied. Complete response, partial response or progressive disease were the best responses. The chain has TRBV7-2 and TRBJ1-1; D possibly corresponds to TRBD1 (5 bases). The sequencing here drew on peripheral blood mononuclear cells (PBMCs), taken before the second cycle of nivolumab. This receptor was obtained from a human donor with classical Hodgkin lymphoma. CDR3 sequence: CASSRGGAGAEAFF. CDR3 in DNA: TGTGCCAGCAGCCGGGGCGGGGCCGGCGCTGAAGCTTTCTTT.